These T cell receptor beta chains were read from a single sample in a study of Ad26.COV2.S vaccination and SARS-CoV-2 variants. The table came from immunoSEQ multiplex PCR; TCRdb's copy has only in-frame clones and leaves some out. The table lists roughly 330,000 clones, about nine tenths of them singletons. The sample here was peripheral blood, taken in a trial of Ad26.COV2.S vaccine versus placebo. Receptor source: a person between 18 and 65 years old who received the Ad26.COV2.S COVID-19 vaccine or a placebo. Both conserved end residues are part of each CDR3. D genes are given only for firm matches. Expanded clones are given a class, and other clones once, few, many or no size at all.

j_call,v_call,clone_size,d_call,cdr3_aa,cdr3_nt
TRBJ2-1,TRBV7-2,-,TRBD2,CASSTGTSGGVYNEQFF,TGTGCCAGCAGCACCGGGACTAGCGGGGGCGTTTACAATGAGCAGTTCTTC
TRBJ2-1,TRBV27,-,-,CASSPSPFGLYNEQFF,TGTGCCAGCAGTCCCTCGCCTTTTGGGCTATACAATGAGCAGTTCTTC
TRBJ1-1,TRBV13,-,-,CASSGPTFGEAFF,TGTGCCAGCAGCGGACCGACCTTTGGTGAAGCTTTCTTT
TRBJ2-1,TRBV5-8,-,-,CASSFEQFF,TGTGCCAGCAGCTTCGAGCAGTTCTTC
TRBJ2-1,TRBV4-3,-,-,CASSFNYNEQFF,TGCGCCAGCAGCTTCAACTACAATGAGCAGTTCTTC
TRBJ1-6,TRBV4-1,-,-,CASSQDWGIGKGPLHF,TGCGCCAGCAGCCAAGACTGGGGGATCGGGAAGGGACCCCTCCACTTT
TRBJ1-1,TRBV18,-,-,CASSGQMNTEAFF,TGTGCCAGCTCCGGCCAGATGAACACTGAAGCTTTCTTT
TRBJ1-2,TRBV4-3,-,-,CASSQDTVNYGYTF,TGCGCCAGCAGCCAAGATACAGTTAACTATGGCTACACCTTC
TRBJ1-6,TRBV14,-,-,CASSQVGGALHF,TGTGCCAGCAGCCAAGTTGGAGGGGCCCTCCACTTT
TRBJ2-1,TRBV6-5,-,TRBD1,CASSFGDSPRRNEQFF,TGTGCCAGCAGTTTCGGGGACAGCCCAAGGCGGAATGAGCAGTTCTTC
TRBJ1-1,TRBV19,-,-,CASSIRDSLLGMNTEAFF,TGTGCCAGTAGTATCCGCGACAGCCTACTTGGGATGAACACTGAAGCTTTCTTT
TRBJ2-5,TRBV6-2/TRBV6-3,-,TRBD1,CASSYKGAWETQYF,TGTGCCAGCAGTTACAAGGGGGCCTGGGAGACCCAGTACTTC
TRBJ1-5,TRBV29-1,once,-,CSVGGGSNQPQHF,TGCAGCGTTGGGGGGGGGAGCAATCAGCCCCAGCATTTT
TRBJ2-2,TRBV3-1/TRBV3-2,-,-,CASSQDIGRMNTGELFF,TGTGCCAGCAGCCAAGATATCGGCAGGATGAACACCGGGGAGCTGTTTTTT
TRBJ2-2,TRBV7-9,-,-,CASGTPAGELFF,TGTGCCAGCGGGACTCCTGCCGGGGAGCTGTTTTTT
TRBJ2-3,TRBV9,once,TRBD1,CASSWTGEADTQYF,TGTGCCAGCAGCTGGACAGGGGAGGCAGATACGCAGTATTTT
TRBJ1-1,TRBV9,-,-,CASSVGGGGTEAFF,TGTGCCAGCAGCGTAGGAGGCGGGGGCACTGAAGCTTTCTTT
TRBJ2-7,TRBV6-2/TRBV6-3,-,-,CASSYGQSYEQYF,TGTGCCAGCAGTTACGGACAGTCCTACGAGCAGTACTTC
TRBJ2-1,TRBV30,-,TRBD2,CAWSVGLAGGYNEQFF,TGTGCCTGGAGTGTCGGACTAGCGGGAGGGTACAATGAGCAGTTCTTC
TRBJ1-1,TRBV28,-,-,CASRLGGNTEAFF,TGTGCCAGCAGACTGGGCGGTAACACTGAAGCTTTCTTT
TRBJ1-1,TRBV5-4,-,TRBD1,CASRSLQGTATEAFF,TGTGCCAGCAGGTCACTACAGGGGACTGCCACTGAAGCTTTCTTT
TRBJ2-5,TRBV19,-,TRBD1,CASHPKPGQDQETQYF,TGTGCCAGCCATCCAAAACCGGGACAGGACCAAGAGACCCAGTACTTC
TRBJ2-5,TRBV3-1/TRBV3-2,-,TRBD2,CASSHLLAGKETQYF,TGTGCCAGCAGCCACTTACTAGCGGGGAAAGAGACCCAGTACTTC